The source of this T cell receptor (beta chain) is a study of cytomegalovirus exposure and HLA in healthy donors. General study points: Analyzed later, association rates of TCRs varied across HLA loci, with DRB1 most and HLA-C fewest.

Both 60 Vbeta primers and 13 Jbeta primers went into the PCR. The assay was immunoSEQ multiplex PCR, and TCRdb's table has in-frame clones only and misses some. Seen here are 60,000 to 65,000 clones, around 75% observed once, and the top ten hold less than 25%. There are 15 residues in the CDR3. After removal of 2 bases from V and 8 bases from J, the junction contained 8 bases not matched to a gene. Germline CDR1 is SGHTA and CDR2 is FQGNSA. On this clone itself: Its antigen remains unknown.

V gene TRBV7-2 combines with J gene TRBJ2-1, with TRBD2 matching over 8 bases. The source is a woman aged 35 to 49 in good health and CMV-seropositive. The material sequenced was PBMCs. Here the CDR3 reads CASSLFGGAADEQFF. The CDR3 bases are TGTGCCAGCAGCTTATTCGGGGGGGCCGCGGATGAGCAGTTCTTC. The entire variable domain, with the rest obtained from reference TRBV7-2 and TRBJ2-1, is as follows: GAGVSQSPSNKVTEKGKDVELRCDPISGHTALYWYRQSLGQGLEFLIYFQGNSAPDKSGLPSDRFSAERTGGSVSTLTIQRTQQEDSAVYLCASSLFGGAADEQFFGPGTRLTVL.